This entry is about one T cell receptor beta chain. What it binds is unknown. Each patient with chemo-refractory metastatic non-small-cell lung cancer was treated with focal radiation plus CTLA-4 blockade using ipilimumab. The CDR3 runs 14 residues. The V end lost 0 bases, the J end lost 4 bases, and 7 bases lay between the germline ends. Germline CDR1 and CDR2: MNHNY and SVGAGI (reference sequence). Here immunoSEQ multiplex PCR was the method, and the copy in TCRdb shows in-frame clones only, minus some. In the table there are about 40,000 clones, more than 75% of which are singletons. This specimen comes from a study of radiotherapy plus CTLA-4 blockade in lung cancer. Study-level information: Disease control was present in 25% to 35% of patients, and objective responses in under 20%. Study results and limitations: Once radiotherapy plus ipilimumab had been given, TCR clones derived from tumor expanded in blood. With interferon-beta, early dynamics of blood T cell clones were reported to best predict response.

The chain links TRBV6-6 to TRBJ2-1, with TRBD1 as a possible D gene (5 bases). The source was peripheral blood, collected from a patient treated with radiotherapy plus ipilimumab. The sequence came from a human donor with non-small cell lung cancer that progressed on radiotherapy plus ipilimumab. The CDR3 region has the DNA TGTGCCAGCAGTTACTCACAGGTTTACAATGAGCAGTTCTTC. This encodes CASSYSQVYNEQFF.